The T cell receptor (beta chain) described here comes from a study of cytomegalovirus exposure and HLA in healthy donors. A multiplex PCR was run with 60 Vbeta primers and 13 Jbeta primers. The protocol was immunoSEQ multiplex PCR, while the TCRdb copy is restricted to in-frame clones and leaves out a portion. Here the sample spans 110,000 or so clones, 81% being singletons. CDR3 length equals 17 residues. The V gene lost 4 bases and the J gene lost 0 bases, with 16 bases spanning the gap. Germline V gene sequence: CDR1 SGHTA, CDR2 FQGNSA. This receptor was obtained from a woman between 35 and 50 years old in good health and CMV-seronegative. The rearrangement links TRBV7-2 to TRBJ2-1; possibly TRBD2 for D (5 bases). The sample consisted of PBMCs. The CDR3 DNA reads TGTGCCAGCAGCTCGACCCTCGGTGGAGGCTCCTACAATGAGCAGTTCTTC. Translated, it gives CASSSTLGGGSYNEQFF.